One sample yielded the 15 T cell receptor beta chains listed below, sequenced in a study of cytomegalovirus exposure and HLA in healthy donors. PCR used 60 Vbeta primers and 13 Jbeta primers. Profiling relied on immunoSEQ multiplex PCR, and the TCRdb table lists in-frame clones only, not all of them. The table lists 90,000 to 100,000 clones, about 74% of them singletons, with approximately 15% in the top ten. Sequenced input: PBMCs. These receptor sequences come from a man aged 55 to 69 in good health and CMV-seropositive.

The chain carries TRBV6-5 and TRBJ1-6; no clear D gene. CDR3 length: 14 residues. CDR1 and CDR2 from the germline V gene are MNHEY and SVGAGI. With 10 bases removed from V and 0 bases from J, the gap between germline ends came to 10 bases. The CDR3 sequence: CAIRSSSYNSPLHF. The CDR3, as DNA: TGTGCCATCCGGAGTAGCTCCTATAATTCACCCCTCCACTTT.

This chain links TRBV6-1 with TRBJ1-5; 7 bases agree with TRBD1. The trim removed 6 bases at V and 3 bases at J, leaving 8 bases unmatched. There are 15 residues in the CDR3. Germline values: CDR1 MNHNS, CDR2 SASEGT. The CDR3 coding sequence is TGTGCCAGCAGCAGGGGGTTTAGGAACAATCAGCCCCAGCATTTT. The encoded protein is CASSRGFRNNQPQHF.

The rearrangement links TRBV7-9 to TRBJ1-1; D gene uncertain. CDR1 and CDR2 (germline): SEHNR, FQNEAQ (reference sequence). Trimming left V 5 bases short and J 1 base short, with 11 bases between. The CDR3 runs 14 residues. The CDR3 DNA reads TGTGCCAGCAGCCTGGGCCCTCGGAACACTGAAGCTTTCTTT. This sequence encodes CASSLGPRNTEAFF.

V gene TRBV2 combines with J gene TRBJ2-5; weak D call: TRBD1 (6 bases). The CDR3 has 12 residues. V gave up 5 bases and J gave up 4 bases, with 8 bases separating them. The germline V gene encodes CDR1 SNHLY and CDR2 FYNNEI. The CDR3 bases are TGTGCCAGCAGTATACAGGGAGAGACCCAGTACTTC. The encoded protein is CASSIQGETQYF. The full variable domain, completed using reference TRBV2 and TRBJ2-5, is EPEVTQTPSHQVTQMGQEVILRCVPISNHLYFYWYRQILGQKVEFLVSFYNNEISEKSEIFDDQFSVERPDGSNFTLKIRSTKLEDSAMYFCASSIQGETQYFGPGTRLLVL.

The chain recombines TRBV5-1 with TRBJ2-7; D may be TRBD1 (6 bases). This CDR3 is 14 amino acids long. In germline, CDR1 is SGHRS, CDR2 YFSETQ. Trimming stripped 3 bases from V and 7 bases from J, with 17 bases between. The CDR3: CASSWTPGDHEQYF. The CDR3 nucleotides are TGCGCCAGCAGCTGGACCCCAGGGGATCATGAGCAGTACTTC.

This clone came up once. The chain employs TRBV5-4 and TRBJ2-7; 12 bases line up with TRBD1. CDR3 length: 14 amino acids. Germline V gene lookup returns CDR1 SGHNT and CDR2 YYREEE (reference sequence). J gave up 6 bases and V 6 bases, and 7 bases lay outside the gene matches. The CDR3 DNA follows: TGTGCCAGCAACACCGGGACAGGGGGCTCCGAGCAGTACTTC. The encoded protein is CASNTGTGGSEQYF.

This clone was recorded once. The junction and the germline gene differ at one end; a read error may be behind it. Additional DNA sequences in this sample encode the identical CDR3. This chain connects TRBV6-1 to TRBJ1-1, with a possible D match to TRBD1 (5 bases). The CDR3 spans 13 residues. The germline CDR1 and CDR2 sequences are MNHNS and SASEGT. For the CDR3, the DNA is TGTGCCAGCAGTGATCAGGGAGGCACTGAGGCTTTCTTT. Protein sequence: CASSDQGGTEAFF.

This sequence joins TRBV5-4 and TRBJ2-7; a possible D gene is TRBD2 (5 bases). V dropped 4 bases and J dropped 4 bases, with 9 bases sitting between them. This CDR3 region has 12 residues. Germline CDR1 and CDR2: SGHNT and YYREEE (reference sequence). CDR3 bases: TGTGCCAGCAGCCGGGATCTTTACGAGCAGTACTTC. This encodes CASSRDLYEQYF.

In this sample, this clone turned up once. The rearrangement uses TRBV15 and TRBJ2-5, with D perhaps TRBD1 (5 bases). This CDR3 spans 15 amino acids. Germline loops: CDR1 LNHNV, CDR2 YYDKDF (reference sequence). Between the trimmed V and J ends, which lost 1 base and 2 bases, there was a span of 11 bases. The CDR3 sequence: CATSRGRQPQETQYF. Here the CDR3 DNA reads TGTGCCACCAGCAGAGGAAGACAGCCACAAGAGACCCAGTACTTC.

The rearrangement uses TRBV11-2 and TRBJ2-2; 10 positions agree with TRBD2. The CDR3 is made up of 15 amino acids. Germline CDR1 reads SGHAT; CDR2 reads FQNNGV. V shed 3 bases and J 5 bases; nucleotides not matched to a gene: 3. The CDR3 DNA reads as TGTGCCAGCAGCTTTCCGGGACTAGCGACCGGGGAGCTGTTTTTT. Translated, it gives CASSFPGLATGELFF.

This chain uses TRBV28 with TRBJ2-7; TRBD1 matches at 7 bases. CDR1 and CDR2 (germline): MDHEN, SYDVKM. V gave up 4 bases and J gave up 2 bases; unmatched junction bases: 8. The CDR3 is made up of 15 amino acids. DNA of the CDR3: TGTGCCAGCAGTTCACCAGGGGGTCCAACCTACGAGCAGTACTTC. Translating it yields CASSSPGGPTYEQYF.

The chain carries TRBV5-8 and TRBJ2-1; 9 positions match TRBD2. Germline CDR1 reads SGHTS; CDR2 reads YDEGEE. V lost 0 bases and J lost 6; bases outside the gene matches: 4. This CDR3 spans 15 amino acids. DNA for the CDR3: TGTGCCAGCAGCTTGGCGGCGGGGGGGTTCAATGAGCAGTTCTTC. Translated, it gives CASSLAAGGFNEQFF.

The chain couples TRBV7-2 to TRBJ1-6; D not resolved. The CDR3 is 14 residues long. Looked up from germline, CDR1 is SGHTA and CDR2 is FQGNSA. V was cut by 5 bases and J by 14 bases, with 19 bases left in between. CDR3: CASSRSGVEITLHF. CDR3 nucleotide sequence: TGTGCCAGCAGCAGGTCCGGGGTTGAGATTACCCTCCACTTT.

This clone was seen only once. The chain is built from TRBV5-4 and TRBJ1-6; D perhaps matches TRBD1 (6 bases). The V end was cut by 0 bases, the J end by 8 bases, with 15 bases between. The CDR3 runs 16 residues. Germline CDR1 is SGHNT and CDR2 is YYREEE (reference sequence). In DNA form, the CDR3 reads TGTGCCAGCAGCTTGGGGGCAGGGGTTATCCATTCACCCCTCCACTTT. Translating it yields CASSLGAGVIHSPLHF.

This clone came up once. The gene calls are TRBV7-9 and TRBJ2-2; the match to TRBD1 covers 7 bases. Germline lookup yields CDR1 SEHNR and CDR2 FQNEAQ (reference sequence). The CDR3 spans 12 residues. Losses at the gene ends were 5 bases for V and 13 bases for J; bases not matched to a gene: 7. In DNA, the CDR3 is TGTGCCAGCAGCCGGGACAGACGAGGGCTGTTTTTT. Encoded protein: CASSRDRRGLFF.